The 21 T cell receptor beta chains below come from one sample, sequenced in a study of vaccination and CD4 T cells after COVID-19. Described treatment: roughly 10-day PBMC culture with coronavirus spike peptide pools or control peptides (ViraFEST assay). Sequence data for DNA of cultured CD4+ T cells were generated by the Oncomine TCR Beta short-read assay. TCRdb re-called the PCR reads through MiXCR, storing one row per CDR3 protein. The sample carries about 8,900 distinct CDR3 sequences, 64% recorded once. These receptors' antigens are unknown. The sample comprised CD4+ T cells from blood, cultured in vitro. These receptors all come from a human donor who had recovered from COVID-19.

The chain links TRBV20-1 to TRBJ2-1; TRBD2 is a possible D gene (6 bases). CDR1 and CDR2 (germline): DFQATT, SNEGSKA (reference sequence). CDR3 length: 13 residues. V lost 6 bases, J lost 7 bases, and 16 bases lay in between. CDR3 in DNA: TGCAGTGCAAAGGGACTCGCCAAGAATGAGCAGTTCTTC. Translated, it gives CSAKGLAKNEQFF.

Only one count was recorded for this clonotype. The chain couples TRBV6-1 to TRBJ2-5; D gene ambiguous. Per the germline V gene, CDR1 is MNHNS and CDR2 is SASEGT. Deletions cut 4 bases from V and 5 bases from J, with 8 bases between. The length of the CDR3 is 12 residues. CDR3 sequence: CASSAVGETQYF. CDR3 coding DNA: TGTGCCAGCAGTGCTGTGGGGGAGACCCAGTACTTC.

This clonotype was counted between two and nine times. The rearrangement uses TRBV6-2 or TRBV6-3 and TRBJ1-5; no clear D. V lost 0 bases to trimming and J lost 2 bases, with 11 bases between them. Germline V gene sequence: CDR1 MNHEY, CDR2 SVGEGT. This CDR3 contains 16 residues. CDR3 amino acids: CASSYSKRIGNQPQHF. CDR3 bases: TGTGCCAGCAGTTACTCGAAAAGGATCGGCAATCAGCCCCAGCATTTT.

The chain is built from TRBV19 and TRBJ1-1, with unresolved D. V was cut by 3 bases and J by 0 bases, with 14 bases left in between. The CDR3 is 16 amino acids. The germline V gene has CDR1 LNHDA and CDR2 SQIVND (reference sequence). CDR3 in amino acids: CASSIGNRPLNTEAFF. The DNA for the CDR3 is TGTGCCAGTAGTATTGGAAACCGACCGTTGAACACTGAAGCTTTCTTT.

Only one count was recorded for this clonotype. This chain links TRBV7-8 with TRBJ1-2; possibly TRBD1 for D (5 bases). Germline V gives CDR1 SGHVS, CDR2 FQNEAQ. This CDR3 is built from 18 residues. Trimming pared 5 bases from V and 4 bases from J, leaving 26 bases between. The CDR3, as DNA: TGTGCCAGCAGCGAAAACTCCCGGGGCCCTGAGGGCCTCTATGGCTACACCTTC. Its protein is CASSENSRGPEGLYGYTF.

The CDR3, as DNA: TGCAGTGCTAGTTTGCGGTACTATGGCTACACCTTC. As protein: CSASLRYYGYTF. This chain uses TRBV20-1 with TRBJ1-2; D gene ambiguous. The germline V and J ends were trimmed by 3 bases and 3 bases, with 8 bases remaining between them. CDR3 length equals 12 residues. Germline V gene lookup returns CDR1 DFQATT and CDR2 SNEGSKA (reference sequence).

This clonotype came up a few times. Mismatch with germline at one junction end may stem from a read error. The chain joins TRBV27 to TRBJ1-1, with 9 nucleotides matching TRBD1. The CDR3 length is 14 residues. Germline loops: CDR1 MNHEY, CDR2 SMNVEV (reference sequence). CDR3 bases: TGTGCCAGCAGTGAACGACAGGGGGATACTGAGGCTTTCTTT. Translating gives CASSERQGDTEAFF.

The chain carries TRBV5-1 and TRBJ2-7, with D perhaps given as TRBD1 or TRBD2 (5 bases each). The V end lost 5 bases, the J end lost 2 bases, and 20 bases lay between the germline ends. Germline CDR1 is SGHRS and CDR2 is YFSETQ. The CDR3 is 16 amino acids. This CDR3 is CASRQDGSVTTYEQYF. CDR3 nucleotides: TGCGCCAGCAGACAGGACGGTAGCGTCACGACCTACGAGCAGTACTTC.

The chain combines TRBV11-2 with TRBJ2-7, with D maybe TRBD2 (6 bases). CDR3 length equals 13 residues. Germline V gene lookup returns CDR1 SGHAT and CDR2 FQNNGV. V shed 0 bases and J shed 3 bases, with 6 bases lying between them. The CDR3 is CASSLEGLYEQYF. CDR3 sequence (DNA): TGTGCCAGCAGCTTAGAGGGACTCTACGAGCAGTACTTC.

V usage is TRBV7-2 and J usage is TRBJ1-6; 10 bases agree with TRBD1. Germline-derived CDR1 and CDR2 are SGHTA and FQGNSA. Unmatched junction bases numbered 3, after V lost 8 bases and J lost 8 bases. This CDR3 contains 13 residues. The CDR3 DNA sequence: TGTGCCAGCGGGGGACAGGGGTATTCACCCCTCCACTTT. This gives the protein CASGGQGYSPLHF.

As for this clonotype: One junction end disagrees with the germline gene, perhaps due to a read error. The chain is built from TRBV6-5 and TRBJ1-6; 9 bases map to TRBD1. CDR1 and CDR2 from the germline V gene are MNHEY and SVGAGI. This CDR3 spans 15 amino acids. CDR3 region: CVSSYAGTGNSPLHF. CDR3 DNA sequence: TGTGTCAGCAGTTACGCAGGGACAGGGAATTCACCCCTCCACTTT.

The V call is TRBV20-1, the J call TRBJ2-2; 9 bases are shared with TRBD1. Germline CDR1 DFQATT, CDR2 SNEGSKA (reference sequence). The CDR3 spans 13 residues. The V and J ends lost 1 base and 9 bases, in that order; junction bases with no gene match: 3. The CDR3: CSARGQGDRELFF. Here the CDR3 DNA reads TGCAGTGCTAGAGGACAGGGGGATCGGGAGCTGTTTTTT.

This clonotype was counted only a few times. J is TRBJ2-2 and V is TRBV7-9; no definite D call. The CDR3 is 13 amino acids. V was clipped by 5 bases and J by 1 base, with 5 bases between them. Germline loops: CDR1 SEHNR, CDR2 FQNEAQ (reference sequence). CDR3 nucleotide sequence: TGTGCCAGCAGCCCCGGGAACACCGGGGAGCTGTTTTTT. Translated: CASSPGNTGELFF. The complete variable domain, with remaining parts taken from reference TRBV7-9 and TRBJ2-2, reads DTGVSQNPRHKITKRGQNVTFRCDPISEHNRLYWYRQTLGQGPEFLTYFQNEAQLEKSRLLSDRFSAERPKGSFSTLEIQRTEQGDSAMYLCASSPGNTGELFFGEGSRLTVL.

This clonotype came up once. The rearrangement links TRBV20-1 to TRBJ2-5, with D maybe TRBD1 (6 bases). Germline CDR1 is DFQATT and CDR2 is SNEGSKA (reference sequence). This CDR3 region has 15 residues. V was cut by 6 bases and J by 4 bases, with 21 bases left in between. CDR3 nucleotide sequence: TGCAGTGCACCTACCTCCAACACAGGGCGAGAGACCCAGTACTTC. It is translated as CSAPTSNTGRETQYF.

This sequence joins TRBV12-3 or TRBV12-4 and TRBJ1-1; D is unresolved. Trimming removed 0 bases at V and 0 bases at J, with 5 bases between. This CDR3 region has 14 residues. CDR3 amino acids: CASSLAWMNTEAFF. The CDR3 coding sequence is TGTGCCAGCAGTTTAGCCTGGATGAACACTGAAGCTTTCTTT.

This clonotype was found once. The rearrangement joins TRBV5-1 to TRBJ2-1, with TRBD1 identical over 8 bases. The CDR3 totals 18 residues. J was trimmed by 9 bases and V by 0 bases; bases with no gene match: 17. Germline CDR1 SGHRS, CDR2 YFSETQ. The CDR3 DNA sequence: TGCGCCAGCAGCTTGGGCCTAGACAGGGGCTGGATGGGCAGTGAGCAGTTCTTC. Its protein product is CASSLGLDRGWMGSEQFF. The variable domain in full, with the rest retrieved from reference TRBV5-1 and TRBJ2-1, is KAGVTQTPRYLIKTRGQQVTLSCSPISGHRSVSWYQQTPGQGLQFLFEYFSETQRNKGNFPGRFSGRQFSNSRSEMNVSTLELGDSALYLCASSLGLDRGWMGSEQFFGPGTRLTVL.

The V gene is TRBV19, the J gene TRBJ1-2; D possibly corresponds to TRBD1 (5 bases). Trimming pared 5 bases from V and 2 bases from J, leaving 12 bases between. This CDR3 contains 14 residues. Looked up from germline, CDR1 is LNHDA and CDR2 is SQIVND (reference sequence). The CDR3 loop is CASSAGHLNYGYTF. The CDR3 DNA reads as TGTGCCAGTAGTGCCGGACACTTAAACTATGGCTACACCTTC.

The CDR3: CASSLAVRGHTDTQYF. CDR3 in DNA: TGTGCCAGCAGCTTGGCCGTAAGGGGCCACACAGATACGCAGTATTTT. This chain connects TRBV5-4 to TRBJ2-3; maybe TRBD1 (5 bases). V dropped 0 bases and J dropped 2 bases, with 13 bases sitting between them. There are 16 residues in the CDR3. Germline V lookup: CDR1 SGHNT, CDR2 YYREEE (reference sequence).

In this sample, this clonotype turned up a few times. The chain combines TRBV6-2 or TRBV6-3 with TRBJ2-3; D gene ambiguous. The CDR3 runs 12 residues. The V end lost 5 bases, the J end lost 6 bases, and 9 bases lay between the germline ends. Germline V gene lookup returns CDR1 MNHEY and CDR2 SVGEGT. CDR3 residues: CASSHTADTQYF. The DNA of the CDR3 is TGTGCCAGCAGTCATACAGCGGATACGCAGTATTTT.

This chain connects TRBV5-4 to TRBJ2-5; D is ambiguous. The CDR3 is 13 amino acids. CDR1 is SGHNT, CDR2 YYREEE, per germline (reference sequence). Trimming left V 3 bases short and J 2 bases short, with 8 bases between. The CDR3 protein is CASSSFLQETQYF. As DNA, the CDR3 is TGTGCCAGCAGCTCCTTCCTTCAAGAGACCCAGTACTTC.

This chain uses TRBV5-4 with TRBJ2-5, with D perhaps TRBD1 (6 bases). Germline V gene sequence: CDR1 SGHNT, CDR2 YYREEE (reference sequence). The CDR3 length is 16 residues. Trimming cost V 0 bases and J 0 bases, with 12 bases left between them. In nucleotides, the CDR3 is TGTGCCAGCAGCTTGGGAACAGGGCAGTACCAAGAGACCCAGTACTTC. It yields the protein CASSLGTGQYQETQYF.